A single sample is the source of the 5 T cell receptor beta chains below, sequenced in a study of beta chain features in type 1 diabetes. The whole isolated RNA underwent reverse transcription, so sequencing captured expressed TCRB transcripts. This table comes from immunoSEQ multiplex PCR, and its TCRdb copy is limited to in-frame clones, with some not included. The sample shows about 210,000 clones, roughly 11% of them seen only once. The sample was central memory CD4+ T cells from blood. The receptors come from a young man in good health.

Only a few counts were recorded for this clone. This chain uses TRBV19 with TRBJ1-2; D remains ambiguous. CDR1 and CDR2 (germline): LNHDA, SQIVND (reference sequence). The CDR3 is made up of 14 amino acids. The V end lost 8 bases, the J end lost 0 bases, and 13 bases lay between the germline ends. CDR3 region: CASGRAPANYGYTF. The CDR3, as DNA: TGTGCCAGTGGTCGGGCCCCTGCTAACTATGGCTACACCTTC.

This chain connects TRBV18 to TRBJ1-2; D not certain. Germline CDR1 reads KGHSH; CDR2 reads LQKENI. V dropped 2 bases and J dropped 4 bases, with 17 bases sitting between them. This CDR3 is 16 amino acids long. CDR3 nucleotides: TGTGCCAGCTCACCAAACAGTCATCGTGATGCCTATGGCTACACCTTC. The encoded protein is CASSPNSHRDAYGYTF.

This clone occurred many times. This chain connects TRBV14 to TRBJ1-1; no definite D call. V lost 4 bases to trimming and J lost 4 bases, with 10 bases between them. The CDR3 consists of 13 residues. The germline gives CDR1 SGHDN, CDR2 FVKESK. The CDR3 DNA reads TGTGCCAGCAGCCCACATAGAGGCACTGAAGCTTTCTTT. This translates into CASSPHRGTEAFF.

The chain employs TRBV7-9 and TRBJ2-1; possibly TRBD2 for D (6 bases). Trimming stripped 5 bases from V and 3 bases from J, with 17 bases between. Germline V CDR1 and CDR2: SEHNR, FQNEAQ (reference sequence). This CDR3 has 16 residues. The CDR3 sequence is CASSPRGLTLYNEQFF. CDR3 DNA sequence: TGTGCCAGCAGCCCGCGGGGACTTACACTCTACAATGAGCAGTTCTTC.

In regard to this clone: Other nucleotide sequences in the sample specify the same CDR3. The chain combines TRBV4-3 with TRBJ1-1; TRBD1 is a possible D gene (6 bases). CDR3 size: 14 residues. The V end was cut by 3 bases, the J end by 1 base, with 9 bases between. Germline V gene data show CDR1 as LGHNA and CDR2 as YSLEER. The CDR3 region has the DNA TGCGCCAGCAGCCATTTGGACAGGAACACTGAAGCTTTCTTT. Protein sequence: CASSHLDRNTEAFF.